This is a list of T cell receptor beta chains from one sample in a study of T-cell reconstitution after alpha-beta-depleted transplantation in children. Via MiXCR, TCRdb re-called the PCR reads, giving one row per CDR3 protein. The table shows about 260,000 distinct CDR3 sequences, with around 7.5% occurring only once. The sample in question was PBMCs, mostly from graft donor cells, obtained 180 days after TCRalphabeta/CD19-depleted stem cell transplant. Receptors originate from a male patient between 5 and 17 years old who had a stem cell transplant for acute lymphoblastic leukemia, so the T cells may come from the graft donor. Each CDR3 is given with its conserved first and last residue. The D gene is left open where the match is weak. For some rows the clone size is stated as once, few or many, or as a class when expanded; others skip it.

cdr3_length	clone_size	v_call	j_call	d_call	cdr3_nt	cdr3_aa
15	many	TRBV6-5	TRBJ1-2	TRBD1	TGTGCCAGCAGTTACATAACAGGGGAAGGCTATGGCTACACCTTC	CASSYITGEGYGYTF
15	few	TRBV13	TRBJ1-3	TRBD1	TGTGCCAGCAGAACAGGGGACCTCTCTGGAAACACCATATATTTT	CASRTGDLSGNTIYF
14	many	TRBV6-5	TRBJ1-2	-	TGTGCCAGCAGTCACCGGCCAGGAAACTATGGCTACACCTTC	CASSHRPGNYGYTF
13	many	TRBV18	TRBJ2-7	-	TGTGCCAGCTCACCCGCCGGACCCTACGAGCAGTACTTC	CASSPAGPYEQYF
14	many	TRBV7-2	TRBJ1-5	TRBD1	TGTGCCAGCAGCCTCCACAGGGGCAGTCAGCCCCAGCATTTT	CASSLHRGSQPQHF
15	many	TRBV6-1	TRBJ1-4	TRBD1	TGTGGGAGGAGAAACTCGGGACAGACTAATGAAAAACTGTTTTTT	CGRRNSGQTNEKLFF
16	many	TRBV5-1	TRBJ2-1	-	TGCGCCAGCAGCCCTGGCCGGGTCCCCTATGCATTTGAGCAGTTCTTC	CASSPGRVPYAFEQFF
14	many	TRBV5-1	TRBJ2-7	-	TGCGCCAGCAGCCCGGATGGGACCGCAGGCGAGCAGTACTTC	CASSPDGTAGEQYF
13	many	TRBV29-1	TRBJ1-1	-	TGCAGTACTAGGGTGGGGATGAACACTGAAGCTTTCTTT	CSTRVGMNTEAFF
14	many	TRBV7-6	TRBJ2-7	TRBD2	TGTGCCAGCTCCGGACTAGCGGGAGCCTACGAGCAGTACTTC	CASSGLAGAYEQYF
12	many	TRBV12-3/TRBV12-4	TRBJ2-2	-	TGTGCCAGCAGTTTAAAAGGAGGGGAGCTGTTTTTT	CASSLKGGELFF
14	many	TRBV7-2	TRBJ2-7	-	TGTGCCAGCAGCTTCTTAGGCTCTTCCTACGAGCAGTACTTC	CASSFLGSSYEQYF
16	many	TRBV5-1	TRBJ2-2	TRBD2	TGCGCCAGCAGCTTGGCCGGGAGCGGGGGCACCGGGGAGCTGTTTTTT	CASSLAGSGGTGELFF
13	many	TRBV6-2/TRBV6-3	TRBJ1-2	-	TGTGCCAGCAGTAAAGGACGGACCTATGGCTACACCTTC	CASSKGRTYGYTF
14	many	TRBV10-2	TRBJ2-7	TRBD1	TGCGCCAGCAGTGAGCTGGGACAGGGCTACGAGCAGTACTTC	CASSELGQGYEQYF
19	few	TRBV11-2	TRBJ2-7	-	TGTGCCAGCTTCTGGCAGAACCCCCGCAACCACTTCCGCTGTCAAGTCCAGTACTTC	CASFWQNPRNHFRCQVQYF
14	many	TRBV12-3/TRBV12-4	TRBJ1-5	-	TGTGCCAGCAGCCTTTCTGGGGTTAATCAGCCCCAGCATTTT	CASSLSGVNQPQHF
13	-	TRBV27	TRBJ2-2	-	TGTGCCAGCAGGCCACAGGGAACCGGGGAGCTGTTTTTT	CASRPQGTGELFF
14	many	TRBV28	TRBJ1-1	-	TGTGCCAGCAGTCCCCCTACGGGGGGGACTGAAGCTTTCTTT	CASSPPTGGTEAFF
13	many	TRBV10-3	TRBJ2-1	TRBD2	TGTGCCACTGAGCGGGGGGGATACAATGAGCAGTTCTTC	CATERGGYNEQFF
16	-	TRBV5-4	TRBJ2-1	-	TGTGCCAGCAGCTCGGGCACCGGGGTATCCTACAATGAGCAGTTCTTC	CASSSGTGVSYNEQFF
15	many	TRBV12-3/TRBV12-4	TRBJ1-3	TRBD1	TGTGCCAGCAGTAAACAGGGGGCTGCGGGAAACACCATATATTTT	CASSKQGAAGNTIYF
14	many	TRBV7-6	TRBJ2-7	-	TGTGCCAGCAGCTTAACTAGGAAGGGCTACGAGCAGTACTTC	CASSLTRKGYEQYF
16	many	TRBV6-2/TRBV6-3	TRBJ1-5	TRBD1	TGTGCCAGCAGTTACTCGGAGGGGGCACCCAATCAGCCCCAGCATTTT	CASSYSEGAPNQPQHF
11	many	TRBV7-8	TRBJ2-1	-	TGTGCCAGCAGCTCCAGGGTTGAGCAGTTCTTC	CASSSRVEQFF
14	many	TRBV7-9	TRBJ2-5	-	TGTGCCAGCAGCTACCTTCCCGGGACAGAGACCCAGTACTTC	CASSYLPGTETQYF
14	-	TRBV28	TRBJ1-5	TRBD1	TGTGCCAGCAGTACCAACAGGGGGCATCAGCCCCAGCATTTT	CASSTNRGHQPQHF
14	many	TRBV5-1	TRBJ2-2	TRBD1	TGCGCCAGCGCGGGGACAGGTAACACCGGGGAGCTGTTTTTT	CASAGTGNTGELFF
8	few	TRBV19	TRBJ1-1	-	TGTGCCAGCGAGAGAGCTTTCTTT	CASERAFF
15	many	TRBV5-5	TRBJ2-1	TRBD2	TGTGCCAGCAGCTGGACTAGCGCTACCTACAATGAGCAGTTCTTC	CASSWTSATYNEQFF
15	many	TRBV15	TRBJ2-1	TRBD2	TGTGCCACCAGCAGAGATAGGACTAGCGGGAGTGAGCAGTTCTTC	CATSRDRTSGSEQFF
15	many	TRBV6-1	TRBJ2-1	-	TGTGCCAGCAGTGAAGAGACGGATGCCTACAATGAGCAGTTCTTC	CASSEETDAYNEQFF
16	many	TRBV4-2	TRBJ2-3	TRBD2	TGTGCCAGCAGCCAAGAAAGTGCGGGAGTTGTAAGTACGCAGTATTTT	CASSQESAGVVSTQYF
11	many	TRBV2	TRBJ2-5	TRBD2	TGTGCCGCCGGGGGGGGTAAGACCCAGTACTTC	CAAGGGKTQYF
13	many	TRBV10-3	TRBJ1-3	-	TGTGCCATCGAGGAGACTCCTGAAAACACCATATATTTT	CAIEETPENTIYF
14	many	TRBV6-5	TRBJ1-1	-	TGTGCCAGCAGTTACCGGCACAGGGCTGATGAAGCTTTCTTT	CASSYRHRADEAFF
14	few	TRBV20-1	TRBJ2-5	TRBD2	TGCAGTGCTAGGCAGCGGGAGGGTCGGGAGACCCAGTACTTC	CSARQREGRETQYF
14	many	TRBV24-1	TRBJ2-2	-	TGTGCCACCAGTGATGATAGGTTATCCGGGGAGCTGTTTTTT	CATSDDRLSGELFF
8	many	TRBV6-5	TRBJ2-5	-	TGTCCCTCCGAGACCCAGTACTTC	CPSETQYF
15	many	TRBV27	TRBJ2-2	TRBD1	TGTGCCAGCAGTATCAGGACAGGTTACACCGGGGAGCTGTTTTTT	CASSIRTGYTGELFF
15	-	TRBV28	TRBJ2-7	-	TGTGCCAGCAGTCCCGGGGCAAAGGTAGTCTACGAGCAGTACTTC	CASSPGAKVVYEQYF
11	few	TRBV7-9	TRBJ1-2	-	TGTGGTACAGGGATAGACTATGGCTACACCTTC	CGTGIDYGYTF
17	few	TRBV11-2	TRBJ2-7	TRBD1	TGTGCCAGTCGTAATCCCTACCGACAGGGCCCTCTACGAAAGCAGTACTTC	CASRNPYRQGPLRKQYF
13	many	TRBV20-1	TRBJ2-7	-	TGCAGTGCTAGAGCCCCGGGACTCTACGAGCAGTACTTC	CSARAPGLYEQYF
17	many	TRBV24-1	TRBJ2-4	-	TGTGCCACCAGTGATCCGGGGACCTACGGGGCCAAAAACATTCAGTACTTC	CATSDPGTYGAKNIQYF
15	-	TRBV9	TRBJ1-5	-	TGTGCCAGCAGCCCCCGGGGGCAGCTTAATCAGCCCCAGCATTTT	CASSPRGQLNQPQHF
15	many	TRBV4-1	TRBJ2-3	-	TGCGCCAGCAGCCCTCTGGGGTTTGGCACAGATACGCAGTATTTT	CASSPLGFGTDTQYF
18	few	TRBV11-3	TRBJ2-5	TRBD2	TGTGCCAGCAGCTTATGGGTTTCGCGGGGGGGGCCGAGAGAGACCCAGTACTTC	CASSLWVSRGGPRETQYF
15	many	TRBV6-5	TRBJ1-5	-	TGTGCCAGCAGCTACATATCCCGGGAGAATCAGCCCCAGCATTTT	CASSYISRENQPQHF
14	many	TRBV7-3	TRBJ2-2	-	TGTGCCAGCACCCCAGCACCGAACACCGGGGAGCTGTTTTTT	CASTPAPNTGELFF
14	many	TRBV12-3/TRBV12-4	TRBJ1-4	-	TGTGCCAGCAGCGCCGGGACCTGGAGTGAAAAACTGTTTTTT	CASSAGTWSEKLFF